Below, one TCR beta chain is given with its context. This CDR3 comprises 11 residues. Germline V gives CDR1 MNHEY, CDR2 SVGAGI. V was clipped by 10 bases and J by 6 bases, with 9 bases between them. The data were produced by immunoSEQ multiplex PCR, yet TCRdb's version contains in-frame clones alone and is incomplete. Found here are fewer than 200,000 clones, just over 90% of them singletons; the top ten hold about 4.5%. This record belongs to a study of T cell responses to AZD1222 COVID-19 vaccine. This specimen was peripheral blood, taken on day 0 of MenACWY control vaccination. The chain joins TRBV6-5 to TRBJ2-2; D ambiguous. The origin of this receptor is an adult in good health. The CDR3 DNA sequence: TGTGCCACCGAAGGGCCCGGGGAGCTGTTTTTT. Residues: CATEGPGELFF.